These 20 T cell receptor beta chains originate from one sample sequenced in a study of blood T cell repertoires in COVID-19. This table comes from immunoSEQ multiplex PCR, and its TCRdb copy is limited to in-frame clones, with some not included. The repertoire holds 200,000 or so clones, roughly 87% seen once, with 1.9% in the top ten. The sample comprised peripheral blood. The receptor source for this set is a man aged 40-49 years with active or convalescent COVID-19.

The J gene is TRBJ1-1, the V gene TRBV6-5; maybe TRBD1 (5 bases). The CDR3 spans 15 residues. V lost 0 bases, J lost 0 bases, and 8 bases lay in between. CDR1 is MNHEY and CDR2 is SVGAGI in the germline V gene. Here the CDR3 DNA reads TGTGCCAGCAGTTACTCAACAGGCTTGAACACTGAAGCTTTCTTT. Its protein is CASSYSTGLNTEAFF.

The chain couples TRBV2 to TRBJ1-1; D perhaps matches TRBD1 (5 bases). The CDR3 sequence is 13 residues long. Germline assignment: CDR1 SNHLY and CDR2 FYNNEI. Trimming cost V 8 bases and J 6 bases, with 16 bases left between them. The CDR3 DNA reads TGTGCCAGCGGAGGGGAGGTAGCCCCTGAAGCTTTCTTT. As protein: CASGGEVAPEAFF. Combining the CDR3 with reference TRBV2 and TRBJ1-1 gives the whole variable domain EPEVTQTPSHQVTQMGQEVILRCVPISNHLYFYWYRQILGQKVEFLVSFYNNEISEKSEIFDDQFSVERPDGSNFTLKIRSTKLEDSAMYFCASGGEVAPEAFFGQGTRLTVV.

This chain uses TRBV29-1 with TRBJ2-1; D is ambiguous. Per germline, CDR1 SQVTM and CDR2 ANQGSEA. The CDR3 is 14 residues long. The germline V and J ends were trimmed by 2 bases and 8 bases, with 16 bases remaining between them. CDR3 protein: CSVESVANTYEQFF. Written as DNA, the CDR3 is TGCAGCGTTGAAAGTGTAGCCAATACCTATGAGCAGTTCTTC.

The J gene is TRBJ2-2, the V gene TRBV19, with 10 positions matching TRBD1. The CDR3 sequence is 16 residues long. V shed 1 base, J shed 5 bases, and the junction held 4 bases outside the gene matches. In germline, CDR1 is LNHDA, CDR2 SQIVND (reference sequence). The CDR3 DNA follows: TGTGCCAGTAGTATAGGGGACAGGGGCCGAACCGGGGAGCTGTTTTTT. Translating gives CASSIGDRGRTGELFF.

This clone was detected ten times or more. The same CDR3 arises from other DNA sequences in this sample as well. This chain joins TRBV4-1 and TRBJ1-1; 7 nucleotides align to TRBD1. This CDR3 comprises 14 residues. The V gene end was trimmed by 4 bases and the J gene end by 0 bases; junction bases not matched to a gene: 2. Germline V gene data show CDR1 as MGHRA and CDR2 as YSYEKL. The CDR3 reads CASSPRGLNTEAFF. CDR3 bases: TGCGCCAGCAGCCCCAGGGGGTTGAACACTGAAGCTTTCTTT.

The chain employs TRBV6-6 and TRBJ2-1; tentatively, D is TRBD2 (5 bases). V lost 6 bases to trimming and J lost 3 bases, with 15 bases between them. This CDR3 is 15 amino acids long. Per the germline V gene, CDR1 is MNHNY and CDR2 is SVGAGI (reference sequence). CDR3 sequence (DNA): TGTGCCAGCAGCCCACTAGACAAGAACTACAATGAGCAGTTCTTC. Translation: CASSPLDKNYNEQFF.

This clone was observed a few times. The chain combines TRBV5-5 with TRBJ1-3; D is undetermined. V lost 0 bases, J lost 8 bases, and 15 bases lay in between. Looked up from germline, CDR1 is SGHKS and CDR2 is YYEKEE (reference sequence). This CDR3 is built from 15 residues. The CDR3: CASSLAVNSRDTIYF. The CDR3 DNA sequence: TGTGCCAGCAGCTTGGCCGTTAATTCTCGGGACACCATATATTTT.

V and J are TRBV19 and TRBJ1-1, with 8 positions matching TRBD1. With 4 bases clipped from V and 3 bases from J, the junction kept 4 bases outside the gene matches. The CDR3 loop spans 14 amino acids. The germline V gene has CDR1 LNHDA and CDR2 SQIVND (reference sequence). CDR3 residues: CASSTYRGDTEAFF. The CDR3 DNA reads TGTGCCAGTAGTACATACAGGGGGGACACTGAAGCTTTCTTT.

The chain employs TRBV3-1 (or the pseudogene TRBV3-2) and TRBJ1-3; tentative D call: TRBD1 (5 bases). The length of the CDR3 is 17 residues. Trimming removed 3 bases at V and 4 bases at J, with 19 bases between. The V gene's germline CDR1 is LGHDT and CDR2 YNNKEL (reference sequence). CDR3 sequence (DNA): TGTGCCAGCAGCCAGACGGGACGTCGGGGGACGGGAAACACCATATATTTT. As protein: CASSQTGRRGTGNTIYF.

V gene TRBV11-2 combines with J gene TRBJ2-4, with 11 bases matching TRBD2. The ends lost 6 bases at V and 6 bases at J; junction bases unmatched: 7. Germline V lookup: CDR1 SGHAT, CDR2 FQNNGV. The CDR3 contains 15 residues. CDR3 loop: CASRSLAGVGNIQYF. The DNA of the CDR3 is TGTGCCAGCAGGTCACTAGCGGGAGTGGGAAACATTCAGTACTTC.

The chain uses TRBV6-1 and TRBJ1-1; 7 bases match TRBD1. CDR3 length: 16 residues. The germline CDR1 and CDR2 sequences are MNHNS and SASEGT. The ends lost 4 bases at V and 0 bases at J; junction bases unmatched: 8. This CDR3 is CASSGYLTGVNTEAFF. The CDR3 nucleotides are TGTGCCAGCAGTGGGTATTTAACAGGGGTGAACACTGAAGCTTTCTTT.

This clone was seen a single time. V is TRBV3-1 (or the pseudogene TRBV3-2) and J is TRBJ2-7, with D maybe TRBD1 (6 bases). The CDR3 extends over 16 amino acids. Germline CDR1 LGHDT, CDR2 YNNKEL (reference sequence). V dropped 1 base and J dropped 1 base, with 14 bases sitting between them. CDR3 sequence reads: CASSQGIPTGSYEQYF. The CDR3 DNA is TGTGCCAGCAGCCAAGGAATCCCGACAGGTTCCTACGAGCAGTACTTC.

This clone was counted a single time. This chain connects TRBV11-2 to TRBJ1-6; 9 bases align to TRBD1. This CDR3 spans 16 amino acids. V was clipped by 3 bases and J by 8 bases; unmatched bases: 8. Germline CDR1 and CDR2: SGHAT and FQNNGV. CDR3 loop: CASSFWDRASYSPLHF. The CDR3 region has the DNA TGTGCCAGCAGCTTTTGGGACAGGGCGAGCTATTCACCCCTCCACTTT.

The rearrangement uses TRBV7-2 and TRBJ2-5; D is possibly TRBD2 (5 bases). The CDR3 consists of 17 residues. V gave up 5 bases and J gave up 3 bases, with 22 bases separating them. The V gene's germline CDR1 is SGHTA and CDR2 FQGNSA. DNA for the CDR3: TGTGCCAGCAGCCAGGACGTTCGGAGAGGGATGAAAGAGACCCAGTACTTC. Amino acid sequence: CASSQDVRRGMKETQYF.

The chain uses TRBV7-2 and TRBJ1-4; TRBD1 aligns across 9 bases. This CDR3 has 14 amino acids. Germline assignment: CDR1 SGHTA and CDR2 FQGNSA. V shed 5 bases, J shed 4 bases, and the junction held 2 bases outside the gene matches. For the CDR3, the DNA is TGTGCCAGCAGCCCGGACAGGGGTAATGAAAAACTGTTTTTT. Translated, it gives CASSPDRGNEKLFF. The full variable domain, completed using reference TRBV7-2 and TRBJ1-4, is GAGVSQSPSNKVTEKGKDVELRCDPISGHTALYWYRQSLGQGLEFLIYFQGNSAPDKSGLPSDRFSAERTGGSVSTLTIQRTQQEDSAVYLCASSPDRGNEKLFFGSGTQLSVL.

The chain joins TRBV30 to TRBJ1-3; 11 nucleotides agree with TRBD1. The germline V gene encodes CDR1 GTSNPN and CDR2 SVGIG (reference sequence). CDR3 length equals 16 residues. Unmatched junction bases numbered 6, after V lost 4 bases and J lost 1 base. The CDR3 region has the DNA TGTGCCTGGAATTCAGGGACAGGGGGTTCTGGAAACACCATATATTTT. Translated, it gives CAWNSGTGGSGNTIYF.

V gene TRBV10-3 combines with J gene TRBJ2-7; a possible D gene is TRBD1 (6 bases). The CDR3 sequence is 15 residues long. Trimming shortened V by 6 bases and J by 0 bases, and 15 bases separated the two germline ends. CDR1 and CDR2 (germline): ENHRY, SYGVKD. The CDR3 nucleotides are TGTGCCATCAGCCCCAGGGGCACCGGCTCCTACGAGCAGTACTTC. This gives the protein CAISPRGTGSYEQYF.

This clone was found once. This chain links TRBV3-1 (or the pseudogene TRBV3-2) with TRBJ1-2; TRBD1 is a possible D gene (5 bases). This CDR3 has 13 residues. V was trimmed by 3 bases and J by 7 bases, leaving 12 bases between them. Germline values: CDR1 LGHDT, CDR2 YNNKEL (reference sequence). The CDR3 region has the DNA TGTGCCAGCAGCCATAATTTGGGGCCTGGCTACACCTTC. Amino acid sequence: CASSHNLGPGYTF.

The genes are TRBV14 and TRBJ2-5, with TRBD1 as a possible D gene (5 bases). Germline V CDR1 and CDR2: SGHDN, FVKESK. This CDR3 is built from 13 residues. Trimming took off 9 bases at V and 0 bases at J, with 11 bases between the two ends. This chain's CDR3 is CASRGAYQETQYF. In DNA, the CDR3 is TGTGCCAGTAGGGGTGCGTACCAAGAGACCCAGTACTTC.

The CDR3 is CASSPRDRAEKLFF. CDR3 DNA: TGTGCCAGCAGCCCCCGGGACAGGGCTGAAAAACTGTTTTTT. The chain recombines TRBV27 with TRBJ1-4; 9 positions match TRBD1. Germline CDR1 and CDR2: MNHEY and SMNVEV (reference sequence). J lost 7 bases, V lost 6 bases, and 6 bases had no gene match. This CDR3 has 14 residues.